The rows below give T cell receptor beta chains drawn from one sample of a study. TCRdb used MiXCR to reprocess the 5' RACE reads, holding one entry per CDR3 protein. The sample records 8,500 to 14,000 distinct CDR3 sequences, more than 40% being singletons. The sample taken for sequencing was tumor-infiltrating naive CD4+ T cells sorted from the breast tumor. The receptors stem from a female donor with breast cancer. Both conserved end residues are part of each CDR3. A D gene is named only where the DNA matches it firmly. Expanded clones get a size class; other rows say once, few or many, or leave the size out.

abundance	v_gene	j_gene	d_gene	CDR3nt	CDR3aa
-	TRBV4-2	TRBJ1-1	-	TGTGCCAGCAGCCAAGAACACCCGAACACTGAAGCTTTCTTT	CASSQEHPNTEAFF
few	TRBV20-1	TRBJ2-1	TRBD2	TGCAGTGCTAGCCCACTAGCGGGGGGGTACAATGAGCAGTTCTTC	CSASPLAGGYNEQFF
once	TRBV20-1	TRBJ1-5	-	TGCAGTGCTGCCTCGGACGGTATTAGCAATCAGCCCCAGCATTTT	CSAASDGISNQPQHF
-	TRBV30	TRBJ2-2	TRBD1	TGTGCCTGGGGATTGACAGGGCCCGGGGAGCTGTTTTTT	CAWGLTGPGELFF
-	TRBV20-1	TRBJ2-1	-	TGCAGTGCGGAGAGTTACGATCGATACAATGAGCAGTTCTTC	CSAESYDRYNEQFF
-	TRBV6-1	TRBJ1-5	-	TGTGCCAGCAGTGAGGGGGAGGTTCAGCCCCAGCATTTT	CASSEGEVQPQHF
-	TRBV7-2	TRBJ2-1	-	TGTGCCAGCAGCTCCCGGACTGTTAACAATGAGCAGTTCTTC	CASSSRTVNNEQFF
-	TRBV27	TRBJ2-4	TRBD2	TGTGCCAGCAGTCGCAGGAGCGGGGGGCCCCGCATAGCCAAAAACATTCAGTACTTC	CASSRRSGGPRIAKNIQYF
-	TRBV7-2	TRBJ2-3	TRBD2	TGTGCCAGCAGCCATGCAGCGGGAGGCACAGATACGCAGTATTTT	CASSHAAGGTDTQYF
-	TRBV20-1	TRBJ1-1	-	TGCAGTGCTAGAGGGGATTTGTTCATGAACACTGAAGCTTACTTT	CSARGDLFMNTEAYF
few	TRBV20-1	TRBJ2-2	TRBD2	TGCAGTGCCCGTTTTCGGGGGGGGGCGGACACCGGGGAGCTGTTTTTT	CSARFRGGADTGELFF
-	TRBV12-3/TRBV12-4	TRBJ2-2	TRBD1	TGTGCCAGCAGGAAAGGGGGCCCGAACACCGGGGAGCTGTTTTTT	CASRKGGPNTGELFF
-	TRBV4-3	TRBJ2-3	TRBD2	TGCGCCAGCAGCCAGTCTAGCGGGAGTACAGATACGCAGTATTTT	CASSQSSGSTDTQYF
few	TRBV7-2	TRBJ2-5	TRBD2	TGTGCCAGCAGCTTGAGTTCGCTAGCGGGAGCGCTAGAGACCCAGTACTTC	CASSLSSLAGALETQYF
-	TRBV20-1	TRBJ2-6	-	TGCAGTGCTAGAGAGGGGCCTGGGGCCAACGTCCTGATTTTC	CSAREGPGANVLIF
-	TRBV28	TRBJ2-7	TRBD1	TGTGCCAGCAGTCAAGGGGGACAGGGGGCCGGGGAGCAGTACTTC	CASSQGGQGAGEQYF
-	TRBV9	TRBJ2-1	-	TGTGCCAGCAGCGTAGCGAGGACACGCTCCTACAATGAGCAGTTCTTC	CASSVARTRSYNEQFF
-	TRBV7-3	TRBJ1-1	-	TGTGCCAGCAGCTTAATGCAGGCTGGTGAAGCTTTCTTT	CASSLMQAGEAFF
-	TRBV7-2	TRBJ2-1	-	TGTGCCAGCACCAAACCGAGGGGAGACTCCTACAATGAGCAGTTCTTC	CASTKPRGDSYNEQFF
-	TRBV29-1	TRBJ2-3	-	TGCAGCGTTGAAGATAGACAGAAAGTCACAGATACGCAGTATTTT	CSVEDRQKVTDTQYF
once	TRBV9	TRBJ2-7	TRBD2	TGTGCCAGCAGCGAGACTAGCGGGAGTTACGAGCAGTACTTC	CASSETSGSYEQYF
-	TRBV18	TRBJ2-3	-	TGTGCCAGCTCAACTAGCACAGATACGCAGTATTTT	CASSTSTDTQYF
-	TRBV12-3/TRBV12-4	TRBJ2-1	-	TGTGCCAGCAGTCCGGGACGGTACAATGAGCAGTTCTTC	CASSPGRYNEQFF
-	TRBV5-5	TRBJ1-3	TRBD1	TGTGCCAGCAGACCCAGGGGGCCGGCGGACACCATATATTTT	CASRPRGPADTIYF
once	TRBV6-2/TRBV6-3	TRBJ2-3	TRBD2	TGTGCCAGCAGTTACTCCAGCGGGAGTACAGATACGCAGTATTTT	CASSYSSGSTDTQYF
few	TRBV29-1	TRBJ2-3	-	TGCAGCGTTGTTGGCGGAGCTAGCACAGATACGCAGTATTTT	CSVVGGASTDTQYF
-	TRBV6-2/TRBV6-3	TRBJ2-2	-	TGTGCCAGCAGTAATGGGACACTGAACACCGGGGAGCTGTTTTTT	CASSNGTLNTGELFF
few	TRBV10-3	TRBJ2-3	-	TGTGCCATCGGGGGACCAACAGATACGCAGTATTTT	CAIGGPTDTQYF
-	TRBV6-5	TRBJ1-5	-	TGTGCCAGCAGTACAGGGAGCCAGCGCCAGCATTTT	CASSTGSQRQHF
few	TRBV4-2	TRBJ2-1	-	TGTGCCAGCAGCCAAGAAGGAGGAAGCTCCTACAATGAGCAGTTCTTC	CASSQEGGSSYNEQFF
few	TRBV6-5	TRBJ1-5	-	TGTGCCAGCAGTTCAGGGAGAGGACAGCCCCAGCATTTT	CASSSGRGQPQHF
-	TRBV4-2	TRBJ2-4	TRBD2	TGTGCCAGCAGCCAAATACCGGGACTAGCTCAAGTTCAGTACTTC	CASSQIPGLAQVQYF
once	TRBV10-3	TRBJ2-3	TRBD2	TGTGCCATCAGTGTAGCGGGAGTGAAAGATACGCAGTATTTT	CAISVAGVKDTQYF
-	TRBV7-3	TRBJ2-1	TRBD2	TGTGCCAGCAGCTTACTTGCTAGCGGGAATGAGCAGTTCTTC	CASSLLASGNEQFF
few	TRBV4-2	TRBJ2-3	-	TGTGCCAGCAGGGGGGTCTCCACAGATACGCAGTATTTT	CASRGVSTDTQYF
-	TRBV20-1	TRBJ1-4	TRBD1	TGCAGTGCTAGGCCGGGACAGGGGTTTGAAAAACTGTTTTTT	CSARPGQGFEKLFF
few	TRBV20-1	TRBJ2-7	-	TGCAGTGGAACAGGTCAAGGAGCCTACGAGCAGTACTTC	CSGTGQGAYEQYF
-	TRBV11-3	TRBJ2-1	-	TGTGCCAGCAGCTTCAGACGCTTCAATGAGCAGTTCTTC	CASSFRRFNEQFF
-	TRBV6-6	TRBJ1-2	TRBD1	TGTGCCAGCGGGGGACAGGAAGGGTATGGCTACACCTTC	CASGGQEGYGYTF
-	TRBV6-5	TRBJ2-6	-	TGTGCCAGCAGTTACTCTTTCCAATCTGGGGCCAGCGTCCTGACTTTC	CASSYSFQSGASVLTF
-	TRBV20-1	TRBJ2-3	-	TGCAGTGCTAGTAGGGGGGCATCCACAGATACGCAGTATTTT	CSASRGASTDTQYF
-	TRBV7-9	TRBJ1-2	TRBD1	TGTGCCAGCAGCTTGATGACAGGGGGTTACGGCTACACCTTC	CASSLMTGGYGYTF
-	TRBV6-5	TRBJ1-5	-	TGTGCCAGCAGCGCTGATTTGTTTGGGGGCAATCAGCCCCAGCATTTT	CASSADLFGGNQPQHF
-	TRBV5-6	TRBJ2-5	-	TGTGCCAGCAGCTTGGGGACTGCGCAAGAGACCCAGTACTTC	CASSLGTAQETQYF
few	TRBV4-3	TRBJ1-1	-	TGCGCCAGCAGCCACGGGGGGGAGTTCACTGAAGCTTTCTTT	CASSHGGEFTEAFF
medium-sized	TRBV7-2	TRBJ1-2	TRBD1	TGTGCCAGCAGCCGCAGACAGGGGGCTGGAGGCTACACCTTC	CASSRRQGAGGYTF
few	TRBV5-1	TRBJ2-2	-	TGCGCCAGCAGCGATCCGACACAGGGCTCGAGGCTGACCGGGGAGCTGTTTTTT	CASSDPTQGSRLTGELFF
-	TRBV6-2/TRBV6-3	TRBJ1-5	-	TGTACCAGCAGTTACGGTAATCAGCCCCAGCATTTT	CTSSYGNQPQHF
-	TRBV20-1	TRBJ2-7	TRBD2	TGCAGTGCTAGAGGGACTAGCGGGAGGGCCTTATACGAGCAGTACTTC	CSARGTSGRALYEQYF
few	TRBV5-1	TRBJ2-7	-	TGCGCCAGCAGCACCACGGGAGCCAACTACGAGCAGTACTTC	CASSTTGANYEQYF
-	TRBV12-3/TRBV12-4	TRBJ2-7	-	TGTGCCAGCAGTTCCTACTCAGGGCTTGGAGAGCAGTACTTC	CASSSYSGLGEQYF
few	TRBV4-1	TRBJ2-7	TRBD2	TGCGCCAGCAGCCGCAGAGAAGCCGCTAGCGGCCGGGGCTACGAGCAGTACTTC	CASSRREAASGRGYEQYF
-	TRBV5-1	TRBJ2-3	TRBD1	TGCGCCAGCAGCTCTAGACAGGGGGAGGTCACAGATACGCAGTATTTT	CASSSRQGEVTDTQYF